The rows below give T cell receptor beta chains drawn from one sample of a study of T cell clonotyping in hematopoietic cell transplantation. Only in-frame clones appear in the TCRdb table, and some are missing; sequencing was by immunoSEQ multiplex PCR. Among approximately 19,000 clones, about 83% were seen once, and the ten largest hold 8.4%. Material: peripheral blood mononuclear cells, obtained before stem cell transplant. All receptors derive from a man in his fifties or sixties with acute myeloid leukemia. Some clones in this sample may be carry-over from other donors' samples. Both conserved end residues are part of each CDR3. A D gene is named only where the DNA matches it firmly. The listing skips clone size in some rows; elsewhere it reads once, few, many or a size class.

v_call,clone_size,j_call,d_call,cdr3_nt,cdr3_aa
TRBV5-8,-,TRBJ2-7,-,TGTGCCAGCAGCTCCCGGGGGTTAGGACTCGATGCACAGTACTTC,CASSSRGLGLDAQYF
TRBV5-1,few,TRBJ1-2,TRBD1,TGCGCCAGCAGCGGAGGAGAGGGACAGGGAGGAAACTATGGCTACACCTTC,CASSGGEGQGGNYGYTF
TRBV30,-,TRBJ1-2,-,TGTGCCTGGAGTGGCCGGAATGGCTACACCTTC,CAWSGRNGYTF
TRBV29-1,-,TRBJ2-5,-,TGCAGCGTTTTCCCCTTGGGGGAAGCGGGAGAGACCCAGTACTTC,CSVFPLGEAGETQYF
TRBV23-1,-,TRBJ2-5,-,TGCGCCAGCAGTCATCAAAGGGAGACCCAGTACTTC,CASSHQRETQYF
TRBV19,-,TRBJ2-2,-,TGTGCCAGTAGTATTCTGTGGGGAAACGGGGAGCTGTTTTTT,CASSILWGNGELFF
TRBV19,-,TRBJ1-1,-,TGTGCCAGTAGTATACGATCCTCTCGGGCTTCCTTT,CASSIRSSRASF
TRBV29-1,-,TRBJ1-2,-,TGCAGCGCATCGACCGGACCTAACTATGGCTACACCTTC,CSASTGPNYGYTF
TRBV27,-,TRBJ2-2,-,TGTGCCAGCAGTTTAATCGGAATGACCGGGGAGCTGTTTTTT,CASSLIGMTGELFF
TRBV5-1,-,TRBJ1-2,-,TGCGCCAGCAGCTTGGGGGACCGGGCGCAGGGTGGCTACACCTTC,CASSLGDRAQGGYTF
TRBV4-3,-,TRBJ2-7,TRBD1,TGCGCCAGCAGCCAAGTGTACGGGACAGGATACGAGCAGTACTTC,CASSQVYGTGYEQYF
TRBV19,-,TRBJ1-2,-,TGTGCCAGTAGCCCTACTCGACGGGGAGACTATGGCTACACCTTC,CASSPTRRGDYGYTF
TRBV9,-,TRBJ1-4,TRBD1,TGTGCCAGCAGCCCCCGGACAGGTACTAATGAAAAACTGTTTTTT,CASSPRTGTNEKLFF
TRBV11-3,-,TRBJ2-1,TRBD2,TGTGCCAGCAGCTTGACTAGCGGTTCCTACAATGAGCAGTTCTTC,CASSLTSGSYNEQFF
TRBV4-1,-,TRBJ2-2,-,TGCGCCAGCAGCCAAGATCCCAGCCCGGGGAACACCGGGGAGCTGTTTTTT,CASSQDPSPGNTGELFF
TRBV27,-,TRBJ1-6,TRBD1,TGTGCCAGCGCCACGGGGGGACAGGGGGCCTTCATTAATTCACCCCTCCACTTT,CASATGGQGAFINSPLHF
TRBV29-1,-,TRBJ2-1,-,TGCAGCGTTGAAGAGGGTGCCAGCCCCTACAATGAGCAGTTCTTC,CSVEEGASPYNEQFF
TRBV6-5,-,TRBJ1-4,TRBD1,TGTGCCAGCAGTTACTCCTGGGACAGTGAAAAACTGTTTTTT,CASSYSWDSEKLFF
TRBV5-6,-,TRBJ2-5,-,TGTGCCAGCAGCAGAAGCTTGTGGCGGGAGACCCAGTACTTC,CASSRSLWRETQYF
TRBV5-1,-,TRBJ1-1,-,TGCGCCAGCAGCTTGGGAAGGATTCGAATGAACACTGAAGCTTTCTTT,CASSLGRIRMNTEAFF
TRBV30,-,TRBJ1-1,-,TGTGCCTGGAGTGTACTTTCGTTCGGACAACTGAACACTGAAGCTTTCTTT,CAWSVLSFGQLNTEAFF
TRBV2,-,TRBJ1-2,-,TGTGCCAGCAGTGAAGGGGGGCAGAGATATGGCTACACCTTC,CASSEGGQRYGYTF
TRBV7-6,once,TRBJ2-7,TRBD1,TGTGCCAGCAGCTTAGGGCCAGGGGGCGAGTACGAGCAGTACTTC,CASSLGPGGEYEQYF
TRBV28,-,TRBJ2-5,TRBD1,TGTGCCAGCAATCGACAGGGATACCAAGAGACCCAGTACTTC,CASNRQGYQETQYF
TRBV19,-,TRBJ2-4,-,TGTGCCAGTAGTCCAAGAGGGGTTTTAGCCAAAAACATTCAGTACTTC,CASSPRGVLAKNIQYF
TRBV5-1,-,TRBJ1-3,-,TGCGCCAGCAAACCCATCTCTGGAAACACCATATATTTT,CASKPISGNTIYF
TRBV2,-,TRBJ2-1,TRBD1,TGTGCCAGACAGGGACAGGGCGTCTACAATGAGCAGTTCTTC,CARQGQGVYNEQFF
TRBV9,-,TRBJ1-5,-,TGTGCCAGCAGCGTAGGGGTTACGGGCAATCAGCCCCAGCATTTT,CASSVGVTGNQPQHF
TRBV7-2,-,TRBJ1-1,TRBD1,TGTGCCAGCAGCTTAGCGGTGACAGGGGGGCAAGCTTTCTTT,CASSLAVTGGQAFF
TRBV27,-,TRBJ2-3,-,TGTGCCACTAGTTTAAATGGAGATACGCAGTATTTT,CATSLNGDTQYF
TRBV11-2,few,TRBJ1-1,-,TGTGCCAGCAGCTTAGATACAGCCATGAACACTGAAGCTTTCTTT,CASSLDTAMNTEAFF
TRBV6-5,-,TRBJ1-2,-,TGTGCCAGCAGTTACGTAGGGGGGCAGGGGGGCTACACCTTC,CASSYVGGQGGYTF
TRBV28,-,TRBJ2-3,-,TGTGCCAGCAGTCCCGTCCGTAGCACAGATACGCAGTATTTT,CASSPVRSTDTQYF
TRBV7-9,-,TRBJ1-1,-,TGTGCCAGCAGCCCACCGGGGCGGGGAATGATCACTGAAGCTTTCTTT,CASSPPGRGMITEAFF
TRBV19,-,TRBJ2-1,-,TGTGCCAGTAGTATAGGGCCGGTCAACTATGAGCAGTTCTTC,CASSIGPVNYEQFF
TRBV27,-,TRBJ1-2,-,TGTGCCAGCAGTTTATCTCCCCCAGGGTTCTATGGCTACACCTTC,CASSLSPPGFYGYTF
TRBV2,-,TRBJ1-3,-,TGTGCCAGCAGTGGGTTCCCTGGAAACACCATATATTTT,CASSGFPGNTIYF
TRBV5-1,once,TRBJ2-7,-,TGCGCCAGCAGCTTGGGCAGGGGGGTCGGGGAGCAGTACTTC,CASSLGRGVGEQYF
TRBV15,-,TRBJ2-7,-,TGTGCCACCAGCCGCGGGGGCCACTACGAGCAGTACTTC,CATSRGGHYEQYF
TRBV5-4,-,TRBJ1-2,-,TGTGCCAGCAGCTTGGTCGGATCTTCAAACTATGGCTACACCTTC,CASSLVGSSNYGYTF
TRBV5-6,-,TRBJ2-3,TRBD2,TGTGCCAGCAGCTTGGGACTAGCGGGGTCAGATACGCAGTATTTT,CASSLGLAGSDTQYF
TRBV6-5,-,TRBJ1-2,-,TGTGCCAGCAGTTACGGGGGAGACTATGGCTACACCTTC,CASSYGGDYGYTF
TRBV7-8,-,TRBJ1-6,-,TGTGCCAGCAGCTTAGGTTGGGTCCCATTAAACTCCCTCCACTTT,CASSLGWVPLNSLHF
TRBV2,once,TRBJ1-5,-,TGTGCCAGCAGTATAGGGGGGATGAATCAGCCCCAGCATTTT,CASSIGGMNQPQHF
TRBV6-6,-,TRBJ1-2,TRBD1,TGTGCCAGCAGCCAAGAGACAGGGGGCAACTATGGCTACACCTTC,CASSQETGGNYGYTF
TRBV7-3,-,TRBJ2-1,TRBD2,TGTGCCAGCAGCCCTTGGGCGGGGGCCTACAATGAGCAGTTCTTC,CASSPWAGAYNEQFF
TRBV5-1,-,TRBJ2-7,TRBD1,TGCGCCAGCAGGTGGGGACAGGGGGAGTACGAGCAGTACTTC,CASRWGQGEYEQYF
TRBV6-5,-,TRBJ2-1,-,TGTGCCAGCAGTTCACCTTCCTACAATGAGCAGTTCTTC,CASSSPSYNEQFF
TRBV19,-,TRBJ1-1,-,TGTGCCAGTACCGAAAACCCGACAGGGAACACTGAAGCTTTCTTT,CASTENPTGNTEAFF
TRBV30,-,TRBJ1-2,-,TGTGCCTGGAGGAGGGGGGGCTACACCTTC,CAWRRGGYTF
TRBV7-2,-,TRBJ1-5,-,TGTGCCAGCAGCTTAGATGGGCGGATCAATCAGCCCCAGCATTTT,CASSLDGRINQPQHF